This T cell receptor beta chain was obtained from a study of T cells after yellow fever vaccination (dated by TCRdb to about 2019). Looking at the study overall: The SMART-Seq v4 Ultra Low Input RNA kit was used to prepare libraries from fractions with low cell numbers. Blood was collected at multiple timepoints before and after primary and secondary immunization, and bulk PBMC replicates and cell subsets were isolated. Two healthy male donors, one aged 18 to 30 and one aged 30 to 40 years, made up the cohort. To follow T-cell clones before and after primary and booster YFV17D yellow fever vaccination, bulk TCR alpha and beta repertoires were sequenced over time.

Reading from cysteine to phenylalanine, the CDR3 counts 18 amino acids. Kept here is only the CDR3 DNA, which spans 54 bases and is read in frame from base 1. V is cut back by 2 bases and J by 2 bases, with 10 bases in the junction unmatched. CDR1 MGHRA and CDR2 YSYEKL were looked up in the germline V gene. To note about this clonotype: The antigen it recognizes is unknown. The record has no base qualities; no much larger clone is one base away.

Sequencer: Illumina NovaSeq 6000. TCR cDNA was made using 5'RACE template switching, a step that added a universal primer site and unique molecular identifiers. cDNA synthesis was primed from both the TCR alpha and TCR beta constant segments. Two PCR steps were used to amplify libraries, with sample barcodes and sequencing adapters being added in the second step. Libraries were sequenced on Illumina HiSeq 2500 (2x100 bp) or NovaSeq (2x150 bp). As for the authors' bioinformatics: Demultiplexing of reads and collapsing into UMI consensus sequences were performed with MIGEC, and V(D)J alignment was carried out with MiXCR. Clonotypes responding to the vaccine were identified with edgeR on replicate PBMC samples, with the criteria of FDR below 0.01 and a log2 fold change above 5 up to day 15. Each bulk clonotype received a CD4 or CD8 identity based on whether the sequenced CD4 or CD8 repertoire contained that clonotype at higher abundance. The public sequencing data were trimmed at Q25 with fastp and processed into clonotypes with MiXCR by TCRdb, which kept only in-frame beta chains. Rows are unified per CDR3 protein, each entry keeping the most common DNA and genes. The V and J calls shown here were made by TCRdb, not taken from the authors' results. Present in this sample are roughly 320,000 distinct CDR3 sequences, approximately 12% of which were seen just once. The top ten clones comprise under 4% of the sample.

Results the study describes overall, beyond this receptor: A small share of clonotypes was detected in both CD4 and CD8 compartments, with the overlap likely arising from convergent recombination. The study included only a couple of donors, which limits how far the findings can be generalized. Compared with the primary T-cell response, the secondary T-cell response was weaker but faster, peaking on day 5 rather than day 15. Most clones expanded after primary vaccination (almost 97% of CD4 and roughly 88% of CD8) were re-detected after the booster, suggesting that broad memory maintenance occurred. Computational filtering was required because FACS-sorted repertoires could contain abundant contaminating clonotypes from the bulk population.

Read against the paper, the sample's treatment or condition label means: live attenuated yellow fever vaccine strain. A standard Ficoll-Paque protocol was used to isolate PBMCs from peripheral blood. Dynabeads CD4 and CD8 positive selection kits were used to isolate CD4 and CD8 T-cell fractions. TriZol was used to extract RNA from bulk PBMCs, from CD4 and CD8 fractions, and from dextramer-positive and dextramer-negative fractions. The material was CD4+ T cells sorted from PBMCs, obtained 45 days after the yellow fever booster vaccination. The V and J genes are TRBV4-1 and TRBJ2-7, with 12 central nucleotides matching TRBD2. The source is a man younger than 30 who received the YFV17D yellow fever vaccine. DNA sequence: TGCGCCAGCAGCCAACCCGGTCTAGCGGGGGGGAAAACCTACGAGCAGTACTTC. Its amino acids are CASSQPGLAGGKTYEQYF.